These T cell receptor beta chains were read from a single sample in a study of blood T cell repertoires in COVID-19. Method: immunoSEQ multiplex PCR; TCRdb's copy keeps in-frame clones and lacks some. The sample carries about 150,000 clones, around nine tenths recorded once. Sequenced sample: peripheral blood. The receptors come from a human donor in a cohort sampled during active COVID-19. Both conserved end residues are part of each CDR3. Fields, in order: CDR3 DNA, CDR3 protein, clone size, J gene, V gene, D gene. The D gene is left open where the match is weak. Rows give clone size only sometimes, using once, few, many, or a class for an expanded clone.

TGCGCCAGCAGCTTGGGCAGGGCCTCTAAGAGGAGCTACACCTTC | CASSLGRASKRSYTF | - | TRBJ1-2 | TRBV5-1 | -
TGTGCCAGCAGTGAAGGGGTCAGGGACGAGCAGTACTTC | CASSEGVRDEQYF | - | TRBJ2-7 | TRBV6-1 | -
TGTGCCAGCAGCCTCGGGACAGGGGTTACTGAAGCTTTCTTT | CASSLGTGVTEAFF | - | TRBJ1-1 | TRBV28 | TRBD1
TGCGCCAGCAGCTTGGGTATTATGGGCGGGGGGGCCGGAGATACGCAGTATTTT | CASSLGIMGGGAGDTQYF | - | TRBJ2-3 | TRBV5-1 | TRBD2
TGTGCCAGCAGCTTAAATTCAGGTCCCGGGGAGCTGTTTTTT | CASSLNSGPGELFF | - | TRBJ2-2 | TRBV7-2 | -
TGTGCCAGCAGCGTCGACCCGGGGGGGAATGAAAAACTGTTTTTT | CASSVDPGGNEKLFF | - | TRBJ1-4 | TRBV9 | -
TGTGCCAGCAGCTATCTAGCGGGAGGGCCCGACACCGGGGAGCTGTTTTTT | CASSYLAGGPDTGELFF | - | TRBJ2-2 | TRBV7-2 | TRBD2
TGTGCCAGCAGTTCTACAGGGGGCGAAAACACCATATATTTT | CASSSTGGENTIYF | few | TRBJ1-3 | TRBV28 | TRBD1
TGTGCCAGCAGCCCCACCCGGGACACTGAAGCTTTCTTT | CASSPTRDTEAFF | - | TRBJ1-1 | TRBV7-3 | -
TGTGCCAGCAGTTTTCGTGCAGGATACAGCGGCTACACCTTC | CASSFRAGYSGYTF | - | TRBJ1-2 | TRBV28 | -
TGTGCCAGCAGTGGGGACAGGGGGGATTCACCCCTCCACTTT | CASSGDRGDSPLHF | few | TRBJ1-6 | TRBV2 | TRBD1
TGTGCCTGGAGTGCCCGCCGTGCGTATGGCTACACCTTC | CAWSARRAYGYTF | - | TRBJ1-2 | TRBV30 | -
TGTGCCAGCAGCCTTGATACCGGGACAGGATGGCAGTTCTTC | CASSLDTGTGWQFF | - | TRBJ2-1 | TRBV6-2/TRBV6-3 | TRBD1
TGTGCCAGTAAGGGGGATGCTTGGGTGGCCGGGGAGCTGTTTTTT | CASKGDAWVAGELFF | - | TRBJ2-2 | TRBV19 | -
TGTGCCAGCAGCGTCCGGGGGCTAGCGGGCTCCTACGAGCAGTACTTC | CASSVRGLAGSYEQYF | - | TRBJ2-7 | TRBV7-2 | TRBD2
TGTGCCAGCTCACCTAGTCGGGGGGCCGATCAGCCCCAGCATTTT | CASSPSRGADQPQHF | once | TRBJ1-5 | TRBV18 | -
TGTGCCAGCAGCCAAGGACACCCGAACACTGAAGCTTTCTTT | CASSQGHPNTEAFF | - | TRBJ1-1 | TRBV7-9 | -
TGCAGCGTTGTGGGGGGCTACGAGCAGTACTTC | CSVVGGYEQYF | - | TRBJ2-7 | TRBV29-1 | -
TGTGCCAGCAGCTCCGGGGGTCGTTTTGGGGCCTACGAGCAGTACTTC | CASSSGGRFGAYEQYF | - | TRBJ2-7 | TRBV7-8 | -
TGTGCCAGCAGCTTCGGCAGGGGCGAAATGAGCAACTATGGCTACACCTTC | CASSFGRGEMSNYGYTF | - | TRBJ1-2 | TRBV7-8 | -
TGTGCCAGCAGCTTCCGGTGGGGCCGGGACAGGAACAATGAGCAGTTCTTC | CASSFRWGRDRNNEQFF | - | TRBJ2-1 | TRBV5-8 | TRBD1
TGTGCCAGTAGTTCCGTGACTAGCGGGGGCTACGAGCAGTACTTC | CASSSVTSGGYEQYF | - | TRBJ2-7 | TRBV19 | TRBD2
TGTGCCAGCTGTGAACGGGACTCACGCACAGATACGCAGTATTTT | CASCERDSRTDTQYF | - | TRBJ2-3 | TRBV28 | -
TGTGCCAGCAGCTGGACTAGCGGGGGGAAGGACGAGCAGTACTTC | CASSWTSGGKDEQYF | - | TRBJ2-7 | TRBV5-6 | TRBD2
TGCAGCGTTGTCCTTGGGCAAGAGGGCGGCTACACCTTC | CSVVLGQEGGYTF | many | TRBJ1-2 | TRBV29-1 | -
TGCAGCGTTGAAGAGACCGACAGGGGGCTTTCCTACGAGCAGTACTTC | CSVEETDRGLSYEQYF | - | TRBJ2-7 | TRBV29-1 | TRBD1
TGTGCAGTTGGGAGAGGGAAGGGCGCAGATACGCAGTATTTT | CAVGRGKGADTQYF | once | TRBJ2-3 | TRBV19 | -
TGTGCCAGCAGTTACTCGAAGAGTCAGGGGGAAAGGTACGAGCAGTACTTC | CASSYSKSQGERYEQYF | - | TRBJ2-7 | TRBV6-2/TRBV6-3 | TRBD1
TGCGCCAGCGGGGACAGGGTTGGATACGAGCAGTACTTC | CASGDRVGYEQYF | - | TRBJ2-7 | TRBV10-2 | TRBD1
TGTGCCAGCAGCCCCGGGACTAGTGGTTACGAGCAGTACTTC | CASSPGTSGYEQYF | few | TRBJ2-7 | TRBV7-2 | TRBD2